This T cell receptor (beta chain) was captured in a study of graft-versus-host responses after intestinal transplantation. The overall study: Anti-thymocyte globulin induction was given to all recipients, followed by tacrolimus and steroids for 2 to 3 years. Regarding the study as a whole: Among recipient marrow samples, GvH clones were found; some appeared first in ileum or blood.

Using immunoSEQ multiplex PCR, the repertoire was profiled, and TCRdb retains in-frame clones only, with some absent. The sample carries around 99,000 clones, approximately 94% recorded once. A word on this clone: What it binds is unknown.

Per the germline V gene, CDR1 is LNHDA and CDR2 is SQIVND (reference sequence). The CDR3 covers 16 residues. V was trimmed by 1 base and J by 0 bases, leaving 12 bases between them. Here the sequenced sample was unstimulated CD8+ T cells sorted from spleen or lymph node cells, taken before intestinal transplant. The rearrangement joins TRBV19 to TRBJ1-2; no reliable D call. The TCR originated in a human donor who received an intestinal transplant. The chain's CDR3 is CASSIVETRANYGYTF. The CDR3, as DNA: TGTGCCAGTAGTATAGTGGAGACGCGAGCTAACTATGGCTACACCTTC. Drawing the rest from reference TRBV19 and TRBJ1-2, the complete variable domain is DGGITQSPKYLFRKEGQNVTLSCEQNLNHDAMYWYRQDPGQGLRLIYYSQIVNDFQKGDIAEGYSVSREKKESFPLTVTSAQKNPTAFYLCASSIVETRANYGYTFGSGTRLTVV.